The clone carrying this T cell receptor beta chain was seen only a few times. Antigen unknown. Full-length variable regions came from constant-region reverse primers plus semi-nested Nested Universal Primer A PCR. MiXCR, applied by TCRdb to the 5' RACE reads, yields one record per CDR3 protein. Of 40,000 to 65,000 distinct CDR3 sequences in the sample, approximately 25% are singletons; the top ten hold about 3%. The CDR3 totals 18 residues. V gave up 0 bases and J gave up 6 bases, with 20 bases separating them. Germline CDR1 reads MGHRA; CDR2 reads YSYEKL. CD25-based Treg depletion was applied to purified naive CD4+ T cells. Study results and limitations: Tumor memory CD4+ T cell TCR gene usage clustered with blood and lymph node memory CD4+ cells and lymph node naive CD4+ cells. Tumor Treg TCRs overlapped most with tumor naive CD4+ cells.

The sequence derives from a female donor with breast cancer. The sample comprised tumor-infiltrating naive CD4+ T cells sorted from the breast tumor. As to subset: naive CD4+ T cells, CD4+CD45RA+CD25-. V usage is TRBV4-1 and J usage is TRBJ2-2; D not resolved. Here the CDR3 DNA reads TGCGCCAGCAGCCAAGATAGTTGGCTCACCCCAAACCCCGGGGAGCTGTTTTTT. Its protein product is CASSQDSWLTPNPGELFF.